The 14 T cell receptor beta chains given below trace back to one sample, sequenced in a study of cytomegalovirus exposure and HLA in healthy donors. A multiplex PCR was run with 60 Vbeta primers and 13 Jbeta primers. Data came from immunoSEQ multiplex PCR; TCRdb stores just in-frame clones and leaves some out. In the table there are around 150,000 clones, 63% of which are singletons. The sample was PBMCs. These receptors all come from a woman aged 60-75 years in good health and CMV-seropositive.

The genes are TRBV7-2 and TRBJ2-7; 8 bases are a match to TRBD1. J lost 4 bases, V lost 1 base, and 6 bases had no gene match. This CDR3 is 15 amino acids long. The germline CDR1 and CDR2 sequences are SGHTA and FQGNSA. The CDR3 sequence: CASSLVPGGMYEQYF. The CDR3 bases are TGTGCCAGCAGCTTAGTTCCAGGGGGCATGTACGAGCAGTACTTC.

This clone was observed a few times. CDR3 DNA: TGTGCCAGCAGCTCCCCCGGGAGCGGCGATGAGCAGTTCTTC. It codes for CASSSPGSGDEQFF. The chain recombines TRBV11-3 with TRBJ2-1; possible D gene TRBD2, 6 bases. The length of the CDR3 is 14 residues. Germline CDR1 SGHNT, CDR2 YENEEA. Trimming took off 4 bases at V and 8 bases at J, with 15 bases between the two ends.

The chain has TRBV7-9 and TRBJ2-1; 14 bases line up with TRBD2. Germline CDR1 SEHNR, CDR2 FQNEAQ (reference sequence). The CDR3 length is 14 residues. Trimming cost V 5 bases and J 15 bases; bases outside gene matches: 9. CDR3 region: CASSPGTSGSPPFF. The CDR3 region has the DNA TGTGCCAGCAGCCCAGGGACTAGCGGGAGTCCCCCGTTCTTC.

As DNA, the CDR3 is TGTGCCAGCAGTCCCCGACTAGCGGGAGGGCCCTACGAGCAGTACTTC. It is translated as CASSPRLAGGPYEQYF. The chain joins TRBV27 to TRBJ2-7, with 14 bases fitting TRBD2. Per germline, CDR1 MNHEY and CDR2 SMNVEV (reference sequence). This CDR3 region has 16 residues. V gave up 5 bases and J gave up 2 bases; unmatched junction bases: 5.

The chain is built from TRBV7-3 and TRBJ1-1; unclear D gene. Germline V gene sequence: CDR1 SGHTA, CDR2 FQGTGA. Trimming took off 3 bases at V and 4 bases at J, with 12 bases between the two ends. CDR3 length: 14 residues. The CDR3 sequence is CASSFAGVSTEAFF. CDR3 DNA: TGTGCCAGCAGCTTTGCCGGGGTGAGCACTGAAGCTTTCTTT.

This clone was seen a single time. The chain couples TRBV2 to TRBJ1-3, with 7 bases matching TRBD1. Germline values: CDR1 SNHLY, CDR2 FYNNEI. V shed 1 base and J 4 bases; nucleotides not matched to a gene: 10. This CDR3 contains 17 residues. DNA for the CDR3: TGTGCCAGCAGTGAAGTCACAGGGGCTACGTCCGGAAACACCATATATTTT. Its translation is CASSEVTGATSGNTIYF.

This clone is classed as medium-sized. The chain recombines TRBV5-8 with TRBJ2-1; D uncertain. The CDR3 runs 13 residues. With 4 bases removed from V and 6 bases from J, the gap between germline ends came to 11 bases. Looked up from germline, CDR1 is SGHTS and CDR2 is YDEGEE. The CDR3 here is CASSPSLRNEQFF. Written as DNA, the CDR3 is TGTGCCAGCAGCCCGAGTCTACGCAATGAGCAGTTCTTC.

A note on this clone: One end of the junction does not line up with germline, which may come from a read error. The chain has TRBV2 and TRBJ1-1, with unresolved D. The CDR3 runs to 13 residues. The germline gives CDR1 SNHLY, CDR2 FYNNEI. CDR3 loop: CAGSNGEGTEAFF. The DNA for the CDR3 is TGTGCCGGCAGTAACGGGGAAGGCACTGAAGCTTTCTTT.

The chain carries TRBV28 and TRBJ2-7; D possibly corresponds to TRBD2 (6 bases). There are 16 residues in the CDR3. V was pared by 1 base and J by 0 bases, with 13 bases between. CDR1 MDHEN and CDR2 SYDVKM come from the germline V gene. The CDR3 coding sequence is TGTGCCAGCAGTTTATACGGGAGCGGGTCCTCCTACGAGCAGTACTTC. It encodes CASSLYGSGSSYEQYF.

This clone was detected only once. The gene calls are TRBV7-8 and TRBJ2-1; a possible D gene is TRBD1 (5 bases). CDR3 length equals 15 residues. The V end lost 5 bases, the J end lost 1 base, and 12 bases lay between the germline ends. Germline V gives CDR1 SGHVS, CDR2 FQNEAQ. The CDR3: CASSLNRFSYNEQFF. CDR3 sequence (DNA): TGTGCCAGCAGCCTGAACAGGTTTTCCTACAATGAGCAGTTCTTC.

This chain connects TRBV7-2 to TRBJ2-5, with D tentatively TRBD1 (6 bases). Trimming took off 5 bases at V and 11 bases at J, with 18 bases between the two ends. CDR3 length equals 13 residues. Germline loops: CDR1 SGHTA, CDR2 FQGNSA. CDR3 bases: TGTGCCAGCAGCCAGGGGTGGGACGGAAAACAGTACTTC. Translating it yields CASSQGWDGKQYF.

The chain recombines TRBV28 with TRBJ1-1; D unclear. V was cut by 11 bases and J by 7 bases, with 8 bases left in between. Germline-derived CDR1 and CDR2 are MDHEN and SYDVKM. The CDR3 is 9 amino acids. The CDR3 is CADRGEAFF. The DNA of the CDR3 is TGTGCCGATCGGGGTGAAGCTTTCTTT.

This chain uses TRBV5-1 with TRBJ2-7; tentatively, D is TRBD2 (7 bases). Germline assignment: CDR1 SGHRS and CDR2 YFSETQ. V shed 0 bases and J shed 4 bases, with 14 bases lying between them. This CDR3 spans 15 amino acids. CDR3 sequence: CASSLEGGVSYEQYF. The CDR3 DNA sequence: TGCGCCAGCAGCTTGGAGGGGGGGGTTTCTTACGAGCAGTACTTC.

The CDR3 coding sequence is TGTGCCAGCAGTGGAGGACAGGGGGACAAACTGTTTTTT. It yields the protein CASSGGQGDKLFF. The chain recombines TRBV2 with TRBJ1-4; 10 nucleotides match TRBD1. The CDR3 consists of 13 residues. V shed 4 bases, J shed 11 bases, and the junction held 4 bases outside the gene matches. The germline CDR1 and CDR2 sequences are SNHLY and FYNNEI.